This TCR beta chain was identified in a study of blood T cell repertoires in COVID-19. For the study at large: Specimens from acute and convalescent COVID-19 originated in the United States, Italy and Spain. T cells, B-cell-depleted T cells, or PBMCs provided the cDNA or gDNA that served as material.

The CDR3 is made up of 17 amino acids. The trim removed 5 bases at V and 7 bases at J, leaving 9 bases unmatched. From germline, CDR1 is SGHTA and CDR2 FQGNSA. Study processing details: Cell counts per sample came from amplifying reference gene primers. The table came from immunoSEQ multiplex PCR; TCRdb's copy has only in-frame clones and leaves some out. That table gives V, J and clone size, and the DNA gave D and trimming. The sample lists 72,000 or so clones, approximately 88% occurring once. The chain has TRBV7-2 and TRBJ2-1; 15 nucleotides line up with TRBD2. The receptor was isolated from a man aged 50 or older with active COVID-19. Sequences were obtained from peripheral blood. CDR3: CASSLQTGTSGGNEQFF. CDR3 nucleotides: TGTGCCAGCAGCCTTCAGACCGGGACTAGCGGGGGGAATGAGCAGTTCTTC.